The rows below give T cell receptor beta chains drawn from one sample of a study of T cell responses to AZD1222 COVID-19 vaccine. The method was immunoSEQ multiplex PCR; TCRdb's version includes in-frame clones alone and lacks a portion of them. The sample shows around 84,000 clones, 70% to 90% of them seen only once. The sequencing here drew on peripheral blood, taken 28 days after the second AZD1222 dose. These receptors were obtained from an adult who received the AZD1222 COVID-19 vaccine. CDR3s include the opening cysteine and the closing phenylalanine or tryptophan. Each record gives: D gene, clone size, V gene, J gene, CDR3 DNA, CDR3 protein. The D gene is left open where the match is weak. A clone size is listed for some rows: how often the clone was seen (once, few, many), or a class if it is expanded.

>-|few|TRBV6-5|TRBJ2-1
TGTGCCAGCAGCCCCACAGGGAGCCCCTACAATGAGCAGTTCTTC
CASSPTGSPYNEQFF
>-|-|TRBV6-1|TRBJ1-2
TGTGCCAGCAGTGAAGCGCATTTAAACTATGGCTACACCTTC
CASSEAHLNYGYTF
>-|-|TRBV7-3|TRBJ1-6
TGTGCCAGCAGCTTAATCCCCGCAGACCAGGGCTCACCCCTCCACTTT
CASSLIPADQGSPLHF
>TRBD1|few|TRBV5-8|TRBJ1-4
TGTGCCAGCAGCCGGACAGGGGGCTCGGGTGAAAAACTGTTTTTT
CASSRTGGSGEKLFF
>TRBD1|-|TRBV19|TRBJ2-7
TGTGCCACCCGCGTCCGGGACAGGGGGATCTACGAGCAGTACTTC
CATRVRDRGIYEQYF
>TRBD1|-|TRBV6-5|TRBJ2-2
TGTGCCAGCGACATCGGGACAGCTTACACCGGGGAGCTGTTTTTT
CASDIGTAYTGELFF
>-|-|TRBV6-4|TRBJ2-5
TGTGCCAGCAGTGACCTTCAGGGGTCCCAAGTTTGGGAGACCCAGTACTTC
CASSDLQGSQVWETQYF
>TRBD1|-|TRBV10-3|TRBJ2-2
TGTGCCATCAGTATACAGGGGGCTGGTGGGGAGCTGTTTTTT
CAISIQGAGGELFF
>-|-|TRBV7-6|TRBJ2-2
TGTGCCAGCAGCCGGACAGAGACCGGGGAGCTGTTTTTT
CASSRTETGELFF
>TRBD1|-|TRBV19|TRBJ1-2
TGTGCCAGTAGGCGGGACAGGTCTTATGGCTACACCTTC
CASRRDRSYGYTF
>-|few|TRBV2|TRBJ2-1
TGTGCCACCCAGCGGGTGACCTCCTACAATGAGCAGTTCTTC
CATQRVTSYNEQFF
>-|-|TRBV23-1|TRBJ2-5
TGCGCCAGCAGTCAATCGTCCTCGGGGGTTCAAGAGACCCAGTACTTC
CASSQSSSGVQETQYF
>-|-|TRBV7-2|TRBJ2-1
TGTGCCAGCAGCTTAACCCCGGGGGACGCATTCTTC
CASSLTPGDAFF
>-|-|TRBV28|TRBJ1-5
TGTGCCGGTCGGACGGCCCCGGGGCCCCAGCATTTT
CAGRTAPGPQHF
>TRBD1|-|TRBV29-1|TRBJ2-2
TGCAGCGTTGAGGGACAGGGCAGGCTGTTTTTT
CSVEGQGRLFF